Ten or more counts support the clone carrying this TCR beta chain. The data originate from a study of identical twins. Each CDR3 protein gets one entry after TCRdb re-called the 5' RACE reads with MiXCR. The repertoire includes 510,000 or so distinct CDR3 sequences, about 15% of them detected once, and roughly 0.44% sits in the top ten. Germline trimming cut 6 bases from V and 5 bases from J; bases unmatched to any gene: 0. The CDR3 spans 12 residues. This sample also appeared in a second study, on yellow fever vaccine responses in identical twins.

The genes are TRBV12-3 or TRBV12-4 and TRBJ2-5; 10 bases fit TRBD1. The sample taken for sequencing was CD4+ T cells sorted from blood. The clonotype comes from a woman aged 18-35 years in good health. In DNA form, the CDR3 reads TGTGCCAGCAGGGACAGGGGGGAGACCCAGTACTTC. It encodes CASRDRGETQYF.